These T cell receptor beta chains were read from a single sample in a study of cytotoxic CD8 clonotypes in ibrutinib-treated CLL. The method was immunoSEQ multiplex PCR; TCRdb's version includes in-frame clones alone and lacks a portion of them. Among about 68,000 clones listed, about two thirds were seen once. The source was PBMCs, collected after 12 months of ibrutinib treatment. The receptors derive from a human donor with chronic lymphocytic leukemia. Both conserved end residues are part of each CDR3. Each record gives: J gene, V gene, clone size, D gene, CDR3 protein, CDR3 DNA. The D gene is left open where the match is weak. Expanded clones are given a class, and other clones once, few, many or no size at all.

j_call: TRBJ2-2; v_call: TRBV7-2; clone_size: NA; d_call: NA; cdr3_aa: CASSSDRRNTGELFF; cdr3_nt: TGTGCCAGCAGTTCAGACAGGAGAAACACCGGGGAGCTGTTTTTT
j_call: TRBJ2-3; v_call: TRBV10-2; clone_size: NA; d_call: TRBD2; cdr3_aa: CASTASGASDTQYF; cdr3_nt: TGCGCCAGCACTGCTAGCGGGGCCTCAGATACGCAGTATTTT
j_call: TRBJ2-5; v_call: TRBV5-6; clone_size: NA; d_call: NA; cdr3_aa: CASSSHGSQETQYF; cdr3_nt: TGTGCCAGCAGCTCCCACGGAAGCCAAGAGACCCAGTACTTC
j_call: TRBJ2-7; v_call: TRBV4-1; clone_size: NA; d_call: TRBD2; cdr3_aa: CASRLEPSGLAAYEQYF; cdr3_nt: TGCGCCAGCAGATTGGAACCCTCGGGACTAGCGGCTTACGAGCAGTACTTC
j_call: TRBJ2-3; v_call: TRBV19; clone_size: NA; d_call: NA; cdr3_aa: CASSTFQGGTDTQYF; cdr3_nt: TGTGCCAGTAGTACCTTCCAGGGAGGCACAGATACGCAGTATTTT
j_call: TRBJ1-4; v_call: TRBV28; clone_size: few; d_call: NA; cdr3_aa: CASSPPLTGTNEKLFF; cdr3_nt: TGTGCCAGCAGTCCGCCTTTGACGGGCACTAATGAAAAACTGTTTTTT
j_call: TRBJ1-6; v_call: TRBV9; clone_size: few; d_call: TRBD1; cdr3_aa: CASSESRDSNSPLHF; cdr3_nt: TGTGCCAGCAGCGAGTCTCGGGACAGCAATTCACCCCTCCACTTT
j_call: TRBJ1-3; v_call: TRBV19; clone_size: NA; d_call: NA; cdr3_aa: CASSMAGGTGNTIYF; cdr3_nt: TGTGCCAGTAGTATGGCGGGGGGCACAGGAAACACCATATATTTT
j_call: TRBJ2-7; v_call: TRBV27; clone_size: NA; d_call: TRBD1; cdr3_aa: CASSFGDRGSYEQYF; cdr3_nt: TGTGCCAGCAGTTTCGGGGACAGGGGGTCCTACGAGCAGTACTTC
j_call: TRBJ1-1; v_call: TRBV5-1; clone_size: NA; d_call: NA; cdr3_aa: CASSLMRNTEAFF; cdr3_nt: TGCGCCAGCAGCTTGATGCGGAACACTGAAGCTTTCTTT
j_call: TRBJ2-7; v_call: TRBV5-6; clone_size: NA; d_call: NA; cdr3_aa: CASSLGLRSYEQYF; cdr3_nt: TGTGCCAGCAGCTTGGGGCTGAGGTCCTACGAGCAGTACTTC
j_call: TRBJ1-2; v_call: TRBV20-1; clone_size: few; d_call: NA; cdr3_aa: CSASHRGYTF; cdr3_nt: TGCAGTGCTAGCCACCGCGGCTACACCTTC
j_call: TRBJ2-3; v_call: TRBV5-4; clone_size: once; d_call: NA; cdr3_aa: CASSLTADTQYF; cdr3_nt: TGTGCCAGCAGCCTGACAGCAGATACGCAGTATTTT
j_call: TRBJ2-1; v_call: TRBV2; clone_size: NA; d_call: NA; cdr3_aa: CASSDPSVYNEQFF; cdr3_nt: TGTGCCAGCAGTGATCCCTCGGTGTACAATGAGCAGTTCTTC
j_call: TRBJ1-1; v_call: TRBV10-2; clone_size: NA; d_call: NA; cdr3_aa: CASSDPPQNTEAFF; cdr3_nt: TGCGCCAGCAGTGACCCCCCCCAGAACACTGAAGCTTTCTTT
j_call: TRBJ2-5; v_call: TRBV30; clone_size: NA; d_call: TRBD1; cdr3_aa: CAWSLRTGLFTTQYF; cdr3_nt: TGTGCCTGGAGCTTACGGACAGGGTTGTTTACGACCCAGTACTTC
j_call: TRBJ1-3; v_call: TRBV9; clone_size: few; d_call: NA; cdr3_aa: CASSSGSGNTIYF; cdr3_nt: TGTGCCAGCAGCAGTGGCTCTGGAAACACCATATATTTT
j_call: TRBJ2-3; v_call: TRBV25-1; clone_size: NA; d_call: TRBD2; cdr3_aa: CASSASGGRTDTQYF; cdr3_nt: TGTGCCAGCAGTGCTAGCGGGGGAAGAACAGATACGCAGTATTTT
j_call: TRBJ2-7; v_call: TRBV7-9; clone_size: NA; d_call: NA; cdr3_aa: CASSPMPGWAYEQYF; cdr3_nt: TGTGCCAGCAGCCCTATGCCGGGGTGGGCCTACGAGCAGTACTTC
j_call: TRBJ2-5; v_call: TRBV5-4; clone_size: NA; d_call: TRBD2; cdr3_aa: CASSSSLAGGQETQYF; cdr3_nt: TGTGCCAGCAGCTCCTCTCTAGCGGGGGGCCAAGAGACCCAGTACTTC
j_call: TRBJ1-2; v_call: TRBV14; clone_size: NA; d_call: NA; cdr3_aa: CASSQVGMNYGYTF; cdr3_nt: TGTGCCAGCAGCCAAGTGGGCATGAACTATGGCTACACCTTC
j_call: TRBJ1-1; v_call: TRBV7-2; clone_size: NA; d_call: TRBD1; cdr3_aa: CASSLKIPFGTGANTEAFF; cdr3_nt: TGTGCCAGCAGCTTAAAGATACCATTCGGGACAGGGGCGAACACTGAAGCTTTCTTT